A single sample is the source of the 24 T cell receptor beta chains below, sequenced in a study of OX40 agonist ivuxolimab in advanced cancers. The data were produced by immunoSEQ multiplex PCR, yet TCRdb's version contains in-frame clones alone and is incomplete. Of roughly 80,000 clones listed, around 85% are singletons. This material consisted of CD4+ or CD8+ T cells sorted from blood, taken in a trial of the OX40 agonist ivuxolimab. The origin of the receptors is an adult with an advanced solid tumor such as melanoma, head and neck, liver or kidney cancer.

This sequence joins TRBV9 and TRBJ1-4; D remains unclear. Trimming took 3 bases from V and 8 from J, leaving 11 bases between them. CDR1 is SGDLS, CDR2 YYNGEE, per germline. The CDR3 consists of 13 residues. This CDR3 is CASSAPSGEKLFF. CDR3 nucleotides: TGTGCCAGCAGCGCCCCGTCGGGAGAAAAACTGTTTTTT.

The count of this clone is one. The rearrangement links TRBV6-4 to TRBJ1-1, with D possibly matching TRBD1 (5 bases). Germline CDR1 reads MRHNA; CDR2 reads SNTAGT. The CDR3 sequence is 14 residues long. Between the trimmed V and J ends, which lost 6 bases and 5 bases, there was a span of 16 bases. The chain's CDR3 is CASRDSSRETEAFF. CDR3 DNA: TGTGCCAGCAGAGACAGTTCCAGGGAGACTGAAGCTTTCTTT.

The chain couples TRBV10-3 to TRBJ1-1; D might be TRBD1 (6 bases). The CDR3 contains 15 residues. CDR1 and CDR2 from the germline V gene are ENHRY and SYGVKD. V was pared by 8 bases and J by 3 bases, with 19 bases between. The DNA for the CDR3 is TGTGCCATCCGAGGGGAGACAGGAGCTTACACTGAAGCTTTCTTT. Translated: CAIRGETGAYTEAFF.

J is TRBJ1-5 and V is TRBV7-8, with D uncertain. V was cut by 4 bases and J by 2 bases, with 6 bases left in between. Germline CDR1 reads SGHVS; CDR2 reads FQNEAQ. CDR3 length: 13 residues. The CDR3 nucleotides read TGTGCCAGCAGCTCCTCGGGCAATCAGCCCCAGCATTTT. Translating gives CASSSSGNQPQHF.

The chain employs TRBV6-4 and TRBJ2-7, with D perhaps given as TRBD1 or TRBD2 (6 bases each). Germline V gene data show CDR1 as MRHNA and CDR2 as SNTAGT. V was shortened by 5 bases and J by 2 bases, with 16 bases between the two germline ends. The CDR3 loop spans 15 amino acids. The CDR3 nucleotides are TGTGCCAGCAGTCAAGGGACTCAGGGGCCCTACGAGCAGTACTTC. As protein: CASSQGTQGPYEQYF.

The chain carries TRBV7-9 and TRBJ2-1; D unresolved. The CDR3 runs 15 residues. The germline CDR1 and CDR2 sequences are SEHNR and FQNEAQ (reference sequence). V was trimmed by 5 bases and J by 0 bases, leaving 11 bases between them. CDR3 DNA sequence: TGTGCCAGCAGCCCGCCTACAGACTCCTACAATGAGCAGTTCTTC. Encoded protein: CASSPPTDSYNEQFF.

This clone was found once. This chain uses TRBV28 with TRBJ2-7; D call uncertain. The CDR3 length is 12 residues. Trimming stripped 4 bases from V and 12 bases from J, with 16 bases between. CDR1 and CDR2 (germline): MDHEN, SYDVKM. DNA of the CDR3: TGTGCCAGCAGTTCGGGCCTGTCCGTGTTGTACTTC. This codes for CASSSGLSVLYF.

This clone was detected once. This chain links TRBV7-8 with TRBJ1-3; D remains unclear. Per the germline V gene, CDR1 is SGHVS and CDR2 is FQNEAQ. The CDR3 spans 16 residues. With 1 base removed from V and 0 bases from J, the gap between germline ends came to 10 bases. CDR3 sequence (DNA): TGTGCCAGCAGCTTAGGGCCAGCGAGCTCTGGAAACACCATATATTTT. Translating it yields CASSLGPASSGNTIYF.

The chain carries TRBV5-3 and TRBJ2-2; D unresolved. TRBV5-3 is sorted into the ORF group, with uncertain function. The CDR3 totals 14 residues. Trimming took 4 bases from V and 5 from J, leaving 12 bases between them. The CDR3 region has the DNA TGTGCCAGAAGCCCCCCAGTGGGTACCGGGGAGCTGTTTTTT. It encodes CARSPPVGTGELFF.

The gene calls are TRBV5-6 and TRBJ1-2, with D unresolved. Germline V gene data show CDR1 as SGHDT and CDR2 as YYEEEE. The CDR3 sequence is 15 residues long. V gave up 4 bases and J gave up 4 bases, with 17 bases separating them. This CDR3 is CASSLPAEGRYGYTF. As DNA, the CDR3 is TGTGCCAGCAGCCTCCCCGCGGAGGGTCGCTATGGCTACACCTTC. Full variable domain (outside the CDR3, taken from reference TRBV5-6 and TRBJ1-2): DAGVTQSPTHLIKTRGQQVTLRCSPKSGHDTVSWYQQALGQGPQFIFQYYEEEERQRGNFPDRFSGHQFPNYSSELNVNALLLGDSALYLCASSLPAEGRYGYTFGSGTRLTVV.

V is TRBV29-1 and J is TRBJ1-2, with D maybe TRBD1 (5 bases). Germline V gene sequence: CDR1 SQVTM, CDR2 ANQGSEA. Trimming left V 2 bases short and J 4 bases short, with 23 bases between. The CDR3 is made up of 17 amino acids. The CDR3 DNA follows: TGCAGCGTTGAAAGGCCCTTTGGGGGGACGATTCTCTATGGCTACACCTTC. Translated, it gives CSVERPFGGTILYGYTF.

This chain uses TRBV15 with TRBJ2-1; a possible D gene is TRBD1 (5 bases). CDR1 and CDR2 (germline): LNHNV, YYDKDF (reference sequence). V was pared by 6 bases and J by 3 bases, with 6 bases between. The CDR3 is 12 amino acids. CDR3 DNA: TGTGCCACCAGTACAGGCTACAATGAGCAGTTCTTC. As protein: CATSTGYNEQFF.

This clone was counted a few times. The chain combines TRBV5-5 with TRBJ1-5, with D perhaps TRBD1 (5 bases). The ends were cut back, 0 bases at V and 7 bases at J, with 11 bases in the middle. This CDR3 is built from 14 residues. Germline assignment: CDR1 SGHKS and CDR2 YYEKEE (reference sequence). The CDR3 coding sequence is TGTGCCAGCAGCTTGGCAGGGTCGGGACAGCCCCAGCATTTT. It yields the protein CASSLAGSGQPQHF.

The rearrangement joins TRBV5-4 to TRBJ1-3; D is ambiguous. Germline CDR1 is SGHNT and CDR2 is YYREEE (reference sequence). This CDR3 comprises 16 residues. Between the trimmed V and J ends, which lost 4 bases and 0 bases, there was a span of 14 bases. CDR3 region: CASSPPPGSSGNTIYF. The CDR3 DNA follows: TGTGCCAGCAGCCCCCCGCCCGGGAGCTCTGGAAACACCATATATTTT.

The chain links TRBV7-2 to TRBJ2-1; TRBD1 agrees at 7 bases. The V gene end was trimmed by 5 bases and the J gene end by 10 bases; junction bases not matched to a gene: 20. The germline V gene encodes CDR1 SGHTA and CDR2 FQGNSA. The CDR3 is 17 amino acids. The CDR3 reads CASSPRRDRIGVGEQFF. The DNA of the CDR3 is TGTGCCAGCAGCCCACGCCGGGACAGAATCGGGGTCGGGGAGCAGTTCTTC.

This clone was observed once. V is TRBV6-5 and J is TRBJ1-1; D gene unclear. This CDR3 is built from 15 residues. The germline CDR1 and CDR2 sequences are MNHEY and SVGAGI. V was trimmed by 7 bases and J by 3 bases, leaving 18 bases between them. CDR3 loop: CASTNPHWVDTEAFF. In nucleotides, the CDR3 is TGTGCCAGCACTAACCCTCACTGGGTGGACACTGAAGCTTTCTTT.

This sequence joins TRBV21-1 and TRBJ1-1; TRBD1 is the table's D call, not checked against the DNA. TRBV21-1 is a documented pseudogene. This CDR3 has 13 amino acids. The CDR3 DNA sequence: TGTGCCAGCAGCAGCGGACAGAACACTGAAGCTTTCTTT. This translates into CASSSGQNTEAFF.

The V and J genes are TRBV5-1 and TRBJ2-5; D possibly corresponds to TRBD1 (6 bases). Per the germline V gene, CDR1 is SGHRS and CDR2 is YFSETQ. The CDR3 consists of 15 residues. With 2 bases removed from V and 2 bases from J, the gap between germline ends came to 13 bases. The CDR3 reads CASSLTGLGQETQYF. The CDR3 nucleotides read TGCGCCAGCAGCTTAACAGGGTTGGGGCAAGAGACCCAGTACTTC.

The V call is TRBV6-5, the J call TRBJ1-2; D might be TRBD1 (5 bases). V was clipped by 0 bases and J by 4 bases, with 12 bases between them. This CDR3 has 15 residues. Germline lookup yields CDR1 MNHEY and CDR2 SVGAGI. The CDR3 sequence: CASSYSAGRGYGYTF. The CDR3 region has the DNA TGTGCCAGCAGTTACTCGGCAGGGAGGGGCTATGGCTACACCTTC.

The rearrangement uses TRBV6-6 and TRBJ1-6; 10 bases agree with TRBD1. Per the germline V gene, CDR1 is MNHNY and CDR2 is SVGAGI (reference sequence). Trimming removed 5 bases from V and 9 bases from J; junction bases left unmatched: 4. This CDR3 has 14 amino acids. As DNA, the CDR3 is TGTGCCAGCAGTATGGACAGGGGGGCTTCACCCCTCCACTTT. This translates into CASSMDRGASPLHF.

The chain uses TRBV28 and TRBJ2-5, with a weak D call TRBD2 (6 bases). V lost 7 bases to trimming and J lost 1 base, with 13 bases between them. There are 14 residues in the CDR3. CDR1 is MDHEN, CDR2 SYDVKM, per germline. In DNA form, the CDR3 reads TGTGCCAGCACGATTGGAGGGGTCCAAGAGACCCAGTACTTC. Its translation is CASTIGGVQETQYF.

In this sample, this clone turned up a few times. The chain is built from TRBV7-2 and TRBJ2-3; D unresolved. This CDR3 region has 11 residues. With 6 bases removed from V and 2 bases from J, the gap between germline ends came to 3 bases. In germline, CDR1 is SGHTA, CDR2 FQGNSA. CDR3 in DNA: TGTGCCAGCAGGCTCACAGATACGCAGTATTTT. It encodes CASRLTDTQYF.

The chain has TRBV28 and TRBJ1-4; perhaps TRBD1 as D (6 bases). CDR1 MDHEN and CDR2 SYDVKM come from the germline V gene. The CDR3 runs to 14 residues. V was cut by 7 bases and J by 4 bases, with 13 bases left in between. The CDR3 reads CASKSGQSNEKLFF. The CDR3 bases are TGTGCCAGCAAATCAGGACAGAGTAATGAAAAACTGTTTTTT.

The genes are TRBV28 and TRBJ2-3; D is unclear. The CDR3 has 12 residues. The germline CDR1 and CDR2 sequences are MDHEN and SYDVKM. Trimming took 7 bases from V and 2 from J, leaving 7 bases between them. CDR3 residues: CASTVNTDTQYF. CDR3 coding DNA: TGTGCCAGCACCGTTAACACAGATACGCAGTATTTT.